This TCR beta chain was sequenced for a study of T cell repertoires in cytomegalovirus infection. On the study more broadly: Recently described HLA-C-restricted plus well-studied HLA-B-restricted CMV epitopes were used.

Concerning this clonotype itself: What it recognizes is unknown.

From the reads, TCRdb called clonotypes with MiXCR, one entry per CDR3 protein. The table has roughly 500,000 distinct CDR3 sequences, under 55% seen once. The TCR sequence derives from a human donor in good health (CMV status not recorded). Some clones in this sample may be carry-over from other donors' samples. The starting material was cultured PBMCs, obtained from culture after CMV antigen stimulation.

CDR3 in DNA: TGTGCCAGCAGTTCACCGACTAGCGGGAGTCGGTACGAGCAGTACTTC. Encoded protein: CASSSPTSGSRYEQYF. The V gene is TRBV27, the J gene TRBJ2-7; 12 nucleotides match TRBD2. The CDR3 contains 16 residues. Trimming removed 4 bases from V and 4 bases from J; junction bases left unmatched: 8. Germline V gene sequence: CDR1 MNHEY, CDR2 SMNVEV (reference sequence).